Listed below are T cell receptor beta chains from one sample, sequenced in a study of cytomegalovirus exposure and HLA in healthy donors. Only in-frame clones appear in the TCRdb table, and some are missing; sequencing was by immunoSEQ multiplex PCR. Of roughly 300,000 clones in the sample, approximately 87% are singletons; the top ten hold approximately 0.95%. The specimen was PBMCs. The source is a woman in her late teens or twenties in good health and CMV-seronegative. CDR3s include the opening cysteine and the closing phenylalanine or tryptophan. The D gene is left open where the match is weak. Some rows have no size entry. The others give once, few or many, or a class for an expanded clone.

d_call: NA
clone_size: few
cdr3_length: 14
v_call: TRBV6-1
j_call: TRBJ2-7
cdr3_nt: TGTGCCAGCAGGAGGGTAGCGGAGGGTTCCGAGCAGTACTTC
cdr3_aa: CASRRVAEGSEQYF

d_call: NA
clone_size: NA
cdr3_length: 15
v_call: TRBV5-6
j_call: TRBJ2-1
cdr3_nt: TGTGCCAGCAGCTTTAGGGGGAGAGCTTACAATGAGCAGTTCTTC
cdr3_aa: CASSFRGRAYNEQFF

d_call: NA
clone_size: NA
cdr3_length: 16
v_call: TRBV5-4
j_call: TRBJ2-1
cdr3_nt: TGTGCCAGCAGCTCAGGCACCCGACGTACAATTAATGAGCAGTTCTTC
cdr3_aa: CASSSGTRRTINEQFF

d_call: TRBD2
clone_size: NA
cdr3_length: 15
v_call: TRBV6-5
j_call: TRBJ2-3
cdr3_nt: TGTGCCAGCAGTTACACCCTAGCGGGGGGGGATACGCAGTATTTT
cdr3_aa: CASSYTLAGGDTQYF

d_call: TRBD1
clone_size: once
cdr3_length: 14
v_call: TRBV28
j_call: TRBJ1-5
cdr3_nt: TGTGCCAGCACCGCAGAGGGGGCTAATCAGCCCCAGCATTTT
cdr3_aa: CASTAEGANQPQHF

d_call: NA
clone_size: NA
cdr3_length: 16
v_call: TRBV13
j_call: TRBJ1-2
cdr3_nt: TGTGCCAGCAGCTTAGGCTCGGGGTTAAACCACTATGGCTACACCTTC
cdr3_aa: CASSLGSGLNHYGYTF

d_call: TRBD2
clone_size: NA
cdr3_length: 18
v_call: TRBV6-1
j_call: TRBJ2-7
cdr3_nt: TGTGCCAGCAGTGAAAGAGTGGGACTAGCGGGACCCCACTTTGGGCAGTACTTC
cdr3_aa: CASSERVGLAGPHFGQYF

d_call: TRBD1
clone_size: once
cdr3_length: 13
v_call: TRBV27
j_call: TRBJ2-7
cdr3_nt: TGTGCCAGCAGTTTTACAGGGGACTACGAGCAGTACTTC
cdr3_aa: CASSFTGDYEQYF

d_call: NA
clone_size: NA
cdr3_length: 17
v_call: TRBV18
j_call: TRBJ1-2
cdr3_nt: TGTGCCAGCTCACGCGAGGTCTCAATTCTAGCTAACTATGGCTACACCTTC
cdr3_aa: CASSREVSILANYGYTF

d_call: NA
clone_size: NA
cdr3_length: 12
v_call: TRBV10-3
j_call: TRBJ2-7
cdr3_nt: TGTGCCATCAGGGACATGGTCTACGAGCAGTACTTC
cdr3_aa: CAIRDMVYEQYF

d_call: NA
clone_size: NA
cdr3_length: 14
v_call: TRBV27
j_call: TRBJ1-2
cdr3_nt: TGTGCCAGCAGTGTGGCCATCTCTAACTATGGCTACACCTTC
cdr3_aa: CASSVAISNYGYTF

d_call: NA
clone_size: NA
cdr3_length: 11
v_call: TRBV28
j_call: TRBJ1-2
cdr3_nt: TGTGCCAGCAGTTTAGGGAGTGGCTACACCTTC
cdr3_aa: CASSLGSGYTF

d_call: NA
clone_size: NA
cdr3_length: 14
v_call: TRBV5-8
j_call: TRBJ2-2
cdr3_nt: TGTGCCAGCATGACAGTTTCGAACACCGGGGAGCTGTTTTTT
cdr3_aa: CASMTVSNTGELFF

d_call: NA
clone_size: NA
cdr3_length: 12
v_call: TRBV6-4
j_call: TRBJ1-2
cdr3_nt: TGTGCCAGCAGTGACGGGGGACTTGGCTACACCTTC
cdr3_aa: CASSDGGLGYTF

d_call: TRBD1
clone_size: few
cdr3_length: 13
v_call: TRBV18
j_call: TRBJ1-1
cdr3_nt: TGTGCCAGCTCACCACCGGGGACAGCGGAAGCTTTCTTT
cdr3_aa: CASSPPGTAEAFF

d_call: NA
clone_size: NA
cdr3_length: 15
v_call: TRBV4-3
j_call: TRBJ2-2
cdr3_nt: TGCGCCAGCAGCCAAGGCAAGGGAGCGGCCGGGGAGCTGTTTTTT
cdr3_aa: CASSQGKGAAGELFF

d_call: NA
clone_size: NA
cdr3_length: 14
v_call: TRBV18
j_call: TRBJ1-1
cdr3_nt: TGTGCCAGCTCACCTGACAGGAGGCGCACTGAAGCTTTCTTT
cdr3_aa: CASSPDRRRTEAFF

d_call: NA
clone_size: NA
cdr3_length: 14
v_call: TRBV10-1
j_call: TRBJ2-7
cdr3_nt: TGCGCCAGCAGTCCGGGACACGTAGGCTACGAGCAGTACTTC
cdr3_aa: CASSPGHVGYEQYF

d_call: TRBD1
clone_size: NA
cdr3_length: 14
v_call: TRBV10-2
j_call: TRBJ2-7
cdr3_nt: TGCGCCAGCAGCTCAACCAGGGGGTCCTACGAGCAGTACTTC
cdr3_aa: CASSSTRGSYEQYF

d_call: TRBD2
clone_size: NA
cdr3_length: 16
v_call: TRBV5-1
j_call: TRBJ2-2
cdr3_nt: TGCGCCAGCAGCTTGGAGGCTAGCGGGAGTGGCGGGGAGCTGTTTTTT
cdr3_aa: CASSLEASGSGGELFF

d_call: TRBD1
clone_size: NA
cdr3_length: 17
v_call: TRBV14
j_call: TRBJ2-7
cdr3_nt: TGTGCCAGCAGCCCGCCGCCGGGACAGGGTACTGATCTTGGGCAGTACTTC
cdr3_aa: CASSPPPGQGTDLGQYF

d_call: NA
clone_size: NA
cdr3_length: 14
v_call: TRBV2
j_call: TRBJ1-1
cdr3_nt: TGTGCCAGCACGATGGCGGGGGGGAACACTGAAGCTTTCTTT
cdr3_aa: CASTMAGGNTEAFF

d_call: TRBD1
clone_size: once
cdr3_length: 13
v_call: TRBV2
j_call: TRBJ1-1
cdr3_nt: TGTGCCAGCAGTGGACAGGGCGTCACTGAAGCTTTCTTT
cdr3_aa: CASSGQGVTEAFF

d_call: TRBD1
clone_size: NA
cdr3_length: 17
v_call: TRBV18
j_call: TRBJ1-4
cdr3_nt: TGTGCCAGCTCATCATCCGGGACAGGGGAAACGACTGAAAAACTGTTTTTT
cdr3_aa: CASSSSGTGETTEKLFF

d_call: NA
clone_size: NA
cdr3_length: 12
v_call: TRBV28
j_call: TRBJ1-2
cdr3_nt: TGTGCCAGCGTCACACCGAGGGTTGGCTACACCTTC
cdr3_aa: CASVTPRVGYTF

d_call: NA
clone_size: NA
cdr3_length: 16
v_call: TRBV2
j_call: TRBJ2-4
cdr3_nt: TGTGCCAGCAGTGAAGCGCCGGGGGGCGCCAAAAACATTCAGTACTTC
cdr3_aa: CASSEAPGGAKNIQYF

d_call: NA
clone_size: NA
cdr3_length: 14
v_call: TRBV7-6
j_call: TRBJ1-2
cdr3_nt: TGTGCCAGCAGCGACCCCGGGAGGGGAAGTGGCTACACCTTC
cdr3_aa: CASSDPGRGSGYTF

d_call: TRBD2
clone_size: NA
cdr3_length: 16
v_call: TRBV27
j_call: TRBJ2-7
cdr3_nt: TGTGCCAGCAGTCCCCGACTAGCGCCGTACCTAAACGAGCAGTACTTC
cdr3_aa: CASSPRLAPYLNEQYF

d_call: NA
clone_size: few
cdr3_length: 13
v_call: TRBV7-8
j_call: TRBJ1-5
cdr3_nt: TGTGCCAGCAGCCAAAATCGGAATCAGCCCCAGCATTTT
cdr3_aa: CASSQNRNQPQHF

d_call: TRBD2
clone_size: NA
cdr3_length: 15
v_call: TRBV7-6
j_call: TRBJ2-7
cdr3_nt: TGTGCCAGCAGCTTACTAGCGGGACCCGTTTACGAGCAGTACTTC
cdr3_aa: CASSLLAGPVYEQYF

d_call: TRBD1
clone_size: once
cdr3_length: 17
v_call: TRBV5-1
j_call: TRBJ1-3
cdr3_nt: TGCGCCAGCAGCTTGGACCCGGGACAGGGAGCTGGAAACACCATATATTTT
cdr3_aa: CASSLDPGQGAGNTIYF

d_call: NA
clone_size: NA
cdr3_length: 13
v_call: TRBV10-1
j_call: TRBJ1-1
cdr3_nt: TGCGCCAGCAGTGCGGGAGGGAGAACTGAAGCTTTCTTT
cdr3_aa: CASSAGGRTEAFF

d_call: TRBD1
clone_size: NA
cdr3_length: 13
v_call: TRBV25-1
j_call: TRBJ2-7
cdr3_nt: TGTGCCACCCGGGGACAGGGAGTCTACGAGCAGTACTTC
cdr3_aa: CATRGQGVYEQYF

d_call: NA
clone_size: NA
cdr3_length: 13
v_call: TRBV5-1
j_call: TRBJ1-2
cdr3_nt: TGCGCCAGCAGCGGAACAGGGAACTATGGCTACACCTTC
cdr3_aa: CASSGTGNYGYTF

d_call: NA
clone_size: NA
cdr3_length: 15
v_call: TRBV10-1
j_call: TRBJ2-7
cdr3_nt: TGCGCCAGCAGTGAGTTTGCGGTTCTGAATGACGAGCAGTACTTC
cdr3_aa: CASSEFAVLNDEQYF

d_call: NA
clone_size: NA
cdr3_length: 11
v_call: TRBV30
j_call: TRBJ1-2
cdr3_nt: TGTGCCTGGACGGCGGGTTATGGCTACACCTTC
cdr3_aa: CAWTAGYGYTF

d_call: NA
clone_size: NA
cdr3_length: 16
v_call: TRBV5-1
j_call: TRBJ1-2
cdr3_nt: TGCGCCAGCAGCTTGGAACCGGGGGTGACAGTAAAAGGCTACACCTTC
cdr3_aa: CASSLEPGVTVKGYTF

d_call: NA
clone_size: NA
cdr3_length: 15
v_call: TRBV2
j_call: TRBJ1-1
cdr3_nt: TGTGCCAGCAGACGATCGTCAGGGGCCGGCACTGAAGCTTTCTTT
cdr3_aa: CASRRSSGAGTEAFF

d_call: TRBD1
clone_size: once
cdr3_length: 16
v_call: TRBV28
j_call: TRBJ2-3
cdr3_nt: TGTGCCAGCAGTTACCCGGGACAGGGGGGGGGAGTTACGCAGTATTTT
cdr3_aa: CASSYPGQGGGVTQYF

d_call: NA
clone_size: NA
cdr3_length: 16
v_call: TRBV5-6
j_call: TRBJ1-5
cdr3_nt: TGTGCCAGCAGCTTGGCGGGTCAAGCGCGCAATCAGCCCCAGCATTTT
cdr3_aa: CASSLAGQARNQPQHF

d_call: NA
clone_size: once
cdr3_length: 17
v_call: TRBV9
j_call: TRBJ2-1
cdr3_nt: TGTGCCAGCAGCGGAAGTACCGGGACTGGGAACAACAATGAGCAGTTCTTC
cdr3_aa: CASSGSTGTGNNNEQFF

d_call: NA
clone_size: NA
cdr3_length: 15
v_call: TRBV2
j_call: TRBJ2-7
cdr3_nt: TGTGCCAGCACTAGACCGGGACTGGGGACCTACGAGCAGTACTTC
cdr3_aa: CASTRPGLGTYEQYF

d_call: TRBD2
clone_size: NA
cdr3_length: 15
v_call: TRBV28
j_call: TRBJ2-1
cdr3_nt: TGTGCCAGCAATCTACTAGCGGGAGACCACAATGAGCAGTTCTTC
cdr3_aa: CASNLLAGDHNEQFF

d_call: TRBD2
clone_size: NA
cdr3_length: 17
v_call: TRBV4-1
j_call: TRBJ2-1
cdr3_nt: TGCGCCAGCAGCCAAGATGGGGCGGGGGGATCGCGTAATGAGCAGTTCTTC
cdr3_aa: CASSQDGAGGSRNEQFF

d_call: NA
clone_size: NA
cdr3_length: 12
v_call: TRBV5-1
j_call: TRBJ2-2
cdr3_nt: TGCGCCAGCAGCCCCGAAGCGGGGGAGCTGTTTTTT
cdr3_aa: CASSPEAGELFF

d_call: TRBD1
clone_size: NA
cdr3_length: 14
v_call: TRBV5-4
j_call: TRBJ2-7
cdr3_nt: TGTGCCAGCAGGGCGGGACAGGGAGCCTACGAGCAGTACTTC
cdr3_aa: CASRAGQGAYEQYF

d_call: TRBD1
clone_size: NA
cdr3_length: 19
v_call: TRBV4-3
j_call: TRBJ1-2
cdr3_nt: TGCGCCAGCAGCCAAGAAGTCGGGACAGGGGGCGTTCGGGACTATGGCTACACCTTC
cdr3_aa: CASSQEVGTGGVRDYGYTF

d_call: NA
clone_size: NA
cdr3_length: 18
v_call: TRBV28
j_call: TRBJ1-2
cdr3_nt: TGTGCCAGCAGTTTACCTATCTGGACACCAAAAGATGACTATGGCTACACCTTC
cdr3_aa: CASSLPIWTPKDDYGYTF

d_call: TRBD1
clone_size: NA
cdr3_length: 14
v_call: TRBV28
j_call: TRBJ2-7
cdr3_nt: TGTGCCAGCACCACTAGTAACAGGGGCTACGAGCAGTACTTC
cdr3_aa: CASTTSNRGYEQYF

d_call: NA
clone_size: NA
cdr3_length: 16
v_call: TRBV9
j_call: TRBJ1-3
cdr3_nt: TGTGCCAGCAGCCCAAGGAGGACTCTATCTGGAAACACCATATATTTT
cdr3_aa: CASSPRRTLSGNTIYF

d_call: NA
clone_size: NA
cdr3_length: 17
v_call: TRBV27
j_call: TRBJ2-1
cdr3_nt: TGTGCCAGCAGTCCGCGATCCCGGGGTCTAACCTACAATGAGCAGTTCTTC
cdr3_aa: CASSPRSRGLTYNEQFF

d_call: NA
clone_size: NA
cdr3_length: 15
v_call: TRBV5-1
j_call: TRBJ1-2
cdr3_nt: TGCGCCAGCAGCTTGACGGGGTTGGGGAACTATGGCTACACCTTC
cdr3_aa: CASSLTGLGNYGYTF

d_call: NA
clone_size: once
cdr3_length: 11
v_call: TRBV28
j_call: TRBJ1-1
cdr3_nt: TGTGCCAGCAGGTCTGGGGGCCCTGCTTTCTTT
cdr3_aa: CASRSGGPAFF

d_call: NA
clone_size: NA
cdr3_length: 13
v_call: TRBV5-4
j_call: TRBJ2-5
cdr3_nt: TGTGCCAGCAGCTCCCTTGCGGGGCAGACCCAGTACTTC
cdr3_aa: CASSSLAGQTQYF